This TCR beta chain was recorded in a study of T-cell reconstitution after alpha-beta-depleted transplantation in children. Study conclusions and caveats: Fresh T-cell production supplied most of the T-cell counts and diversity seen one year after transplant. At day 60, the high TCRbeta diversity found in some patients originated from recipient T cells and thymic progenitors that had survived. Reported findings indicate that, about two months after transplant, alpha-beta T cells came from several hundred expanded clones, which were derived from non-depleted graft cells.

As it was prepared, the TCRbeta library received unique molecular identifiers. TCRdb reprocessed the PCR reads with MiXCR, giving one entry per CDR3 protein. The table shows 400,000 to 550,000 distinct CDR3 sequences, with roughly a tenth occurring only once. This clonotype was observed many times. What it binds is not known. Germline V gives CDR1 LGHNA, CDR2 YSLEER. The CDR3 length is 17 residues. Trimming took off 4 bases at V and 1 base at J, with 16 bases between the two ends. The sequence was collected from a child aged 2 to 15 with inherited bone marrow failure, due to receive a stem cell transplant. The rearrangement uses TRBV4-3 and TRBJ2-2; tentatively, D is TRBD1 (5 bases). This sample comprised PBMCs, obtained before TCRalphabeta/CD19-depleted stem cell transplant. The CDR3 protein is CASSPDTVTENTGELFF. Written as DNA, the CDR3 is TGCGCCAGCAGCCCTGATACCGTGACAGAGAACACCGGGGAGCTGTTTTTT.